This T cell receptor beta chain emerged from a study of tissue T cells after allogeneic stem cell transplantation. Time point denoted: mouse harvest day 7 after allogeneic transplant. Mouse grafts combined 10^7 T-cell-depleted bone marrow cells with 10^6 splenic CD5+ T cells. Tissues came from B6→BALB/c major-mismatch GVHD mice at day 7 or 14. Concerning this clone: These gene names are mouse names.

Produced via immunoSEQ multiplex PCR; TCRdb's table is partial and in-frame only. The sample records 8,700 or so clones, 47% being singletons. This TCR was sampled from a female BALB/c mouse given C57BL/6 T cells with graft-versus-host disease after an allogeneic hematopoietic cell transplant. Sequenced input: gut tissue.

CDR3 DNA, as far as it was read: TGTGCCAGCAGTCCTCTGGGGTCCCAAGACACCCAGTAC. Translated, it gives CASSPLGSQDTQY. The whole CDR3 sequence reads CASSPLGSQDTQYF. This chain connects TRBV26 to TRBJ2-5; possible D gene TRBD2, 6 bases. The CDR3 extends 1 residue past the end of the read, so its final part is completed from the germline J gene. The CDR3 covers 14 residues. Trimming shortened V by 4 bases and J by 2 bases, and 10 bases separated the two germline ends. The V gene's germline CDR1 is KGHPV and CDR2 FQNQEV (reference sequence).